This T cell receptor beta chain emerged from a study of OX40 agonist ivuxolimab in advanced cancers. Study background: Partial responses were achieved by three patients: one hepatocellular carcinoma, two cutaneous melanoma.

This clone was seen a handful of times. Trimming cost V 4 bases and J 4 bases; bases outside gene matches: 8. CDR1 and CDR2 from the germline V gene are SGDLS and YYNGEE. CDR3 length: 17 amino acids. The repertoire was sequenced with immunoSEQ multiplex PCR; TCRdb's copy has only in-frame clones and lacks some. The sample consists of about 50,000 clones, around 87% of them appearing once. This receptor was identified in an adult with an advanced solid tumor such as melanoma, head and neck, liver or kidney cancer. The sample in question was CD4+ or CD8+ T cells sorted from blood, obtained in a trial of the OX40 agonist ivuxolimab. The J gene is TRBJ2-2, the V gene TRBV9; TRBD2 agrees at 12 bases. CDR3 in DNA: TGTGCCAGCAGCTCCACGACTAGCGGGGGTCCCACCGGGGAGCTGTTTTTT. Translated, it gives CASSSTTSGGPTGELFF.